What follows are 3 T cell receptor beta chains derived from one specimen sequenced in a study of CD8+CD57+ T cells in acquired aplastic anemia. Flow cytometry had shown expanded CD8+CD57+ cells in the patients chosen for sequencing. Both TCR beta VDJ combination and CDR3 sequence profiling were carried out. Genomic DNA was the template for this profiling. TCRdb passed the reads through MiXCR, listing each CDR3 protein once. The sample consists of 100,000 to 150,000 distinct CDR3 sequences, almost 40% of them appearing once. The specimen sequenced was sorted CD4+, CD8+, or CD8+CD57+ T cells (not recorded which) from PBMCs. These receptors were collected from a human donor with aplastic anemia.

The rearrangement uses TRBV5-1 and TRBJ1-5, with TRBD1 matching over 8 bases. Trimming removed 0 bases from V and 4 bases from J; junction bases left unmatched: 3. Germline V gene sequence: CDR1 SGHRS, CDR2 YFSETQ. The length of the CDR3 is 15 residues. The CDR3 DNA is TGCGCCAGCAGCTTGGCAGGGGGCCAGAATCAGCCCCAGCATTTT. Amino acids: CASSLAGGQNQPQHF.

This clonotype has only a few counts. J is TRBJ1-1 and V is TRBV25-1; 9 nucleotides agree with TRBD1. V lost 7 bases, J lost 5 bases, and 5 bases stayed unmatched. This CDR3 contains 13 residues. Germline loops: CDR1 MGHDK, CDR2 SYGVNS. The chain's CDR3 is CASTGTGRTEAFF. The DNA for the CDR3 is TGTGCCAGCACCGGGACAGGGAGAACTGAAGCTTTCTTT.

This clonotype showed up many times. This chain links TRBV6-5 with TRBJ1-1, with D unclear. V was cut by 9 bases and J by 3 bases, with 14 bases left in between. This CDR3 spans 13 amino acids. CDR1 and CDR2 from the germline V gene are MNHEY and SVGAGI. The CDR3 protein is CASLRERDTEAFF. In DNA form, the CDR3 reads TGTGCCAGTCTGCGGGAAAGGGACACTGAAGCTTTCTTT.